A single sample is the source of the 9 T cell receptor beta chains below, sequenced in a study of glioma-infiltrating T cells after dendritic cell vaccination. Sequencing used immunoSEQ multiplex PCR; TCRdb keeps in-frame clones, though not all of them. The repertoire holds tens of thousands of clones, with over 75% as singletons. The source was blood, collected before dendritic cell vaccination. The source of these receptors is a human donor with glioblastoma.

This clone was seen a handful of times. The CDR3 nucleotides read TGTGCCAGCTCACCAGGGCAGGCCCCCGGAAACACCATATATTTT. This translates into CASSPGQAPGNTIYF. This chain uses TRBV18 with TRBJ1-3; D is uncertain. This CDR3 region has 15 residues. Germline V gene lookup returns CDR1 KGHSH and CDR2 LQKENI. The V end was cut by 2 bases, the J end by 4 bases, with 12 bases between.

The chain employs TRBV10-1 and TRBJ1-1; D unresolved. The CDR3 is made up of 13 amino acids. V shed 4 bases and J shed 1 base, with 7 bases lying between them. Germline V gene lookup returns CDR1 WNHNN and CDR2 SYGVQD (reference sequence). The CDR3 DNA reads TGCGCCAGCAGTGGGCGGGGGAACACTGAAGCTTTCTTT. Translating gives CASSGRGNTEAFF.

This chain uses TRBV2 with TRBJ1-6, with D maybe TRBD1 (6 bases). Trimming took off 3 bases at V and 7 bases at J, with 10 bases between the two ends. CDR1 and CDR2 (germline): SNHLY, FYNNEI. The CDR3 runs to 14 residues. CDR3 in amino acids: CASSDRGGNSPLHF. The CDR3 DNA sequence: TGTGCCAGCAGTGACAGGGGAGGGAATTCACCCCTCCACTTT.

This rearrangement joins TRBV7-2 to TRBJ2-7; D is undetermined. CDR1 and CDR2 (germline): SGHTA, FQGNSA. This CDR3 has 12 residues. Between the trimmed V and J ends, which lost 5 bases and 3 bases, there was a span of 8 bases. CDR3 residues: CASSPDNYEQYF. The CDR3, as DNA: TGTGCCAGCAGCCCAGACAACTACGAGCAGTACTTC.

This clone was seen only once. This rearrangement joins TRBV21-1 to TRBJ2-7; the table's TRBD2 call for D was not verified on the DNA. TRBV21-1 is shown as a pseudogene. The CDR3 is 15 residues long. The DNA for the CDR3 is TGTGCCCTACACGGAAGGGAGGCGATCTCCTACGAGCAGTACGTC. This gives the protein CALHGREAISYEQYV.

This clone was seen once. This chain joins TRBV9 and TRBJ2-2, with unresolved D. The CDR3 contains 15 residues. Germline-derived CDR1 and CDR2 are SGDLS and YYNGEE. Trimming removed 4 bases from V and 5 bases from J, with 15 bases in between. This CDR3 is CASSIPGLSTGELFF. As DNA, the CDR3 is TGTGCCAGCAGCATTCCGGGTCTCAGTACCGGGGAGCTGTTTTTT.

This chain's CDR3 is CASGLVLRFGGGSTEAFF. DNA of the CDR3: TGTGCTAGTGGTTTGGTACTAAGGTTCGGGGGCGGGAGCACTGAAGCTTTCTTT. The chain joins TRBV12-5 to TRBJ1-1; D is possibly TRBD1 (6 bases). CDR3 length: 18 residues. CDR1 is LGHNT and CDR2 is FRNRAP in the germline V gene. Trimming took off 0 bases at V and 4 bases at J, with 21 bases between the two ends.

This clone was seen a handful of times. The chain is built from TRBV7-8 and TRBJ2-2; D is possibly TRBD1 (6 bases). The ends were cut back, 6 bases at V and 5 bases at J, with 22 bases in the middle. The length of the CDR3 is 17 residues. The germline CDR1 and CDR2 sequences are SGHVS and FQNEAQ. The CDR3 reads CASRTRGSVEHTGELFF. The CDR3 nucleotides read TGTGCCAGCAGAACGAGGGGGAGCGTCGAACATACCGGGGAGCTGTTTTTT.

This chain connects TRBV2 to TRBJ1-3; D remains ambiguous. The CDR3 runs to 15 residues. Germline lookup yields CDR1 SNHLY and CDR2 FYNNEI. V was pared by 6 bases and J by 4 bases, with 16 bases between. The CDR3 DNA sequence: TGTGCCAGCAGCCGCCCGTCGGGTTCCGGAAACACCATATATTTT. As protein: CASSRPSGSGNTIYF.